The next 18 T cell receptor beta chains were all read from a single sample in a study of T cell repertoires in cytomegalovirus infection. These receptors lack a known antigen. TCRdb reprocessed the reads via MiXCR and lists one record per CDR3 protein. Altogether just over 450,000 distinct CDR3 sequences are present, 40% to 50% being singletons, with the ten largest covering approximately 40%. The sequencing used cultured PBMCs, collected from culture after CMV antigen stimulation. The receptors shown here come from a human donor in good health (CMV status not recorded). Some clones in this sample may be carry-over from other donors' samples.

The rearrangement uses TRBV7-4 and TRBJ1-1; no reliable D call. The CDR3 length is 14 residues. V lost 6 bases and J lost 4, with 15 bases in between. The germline V gene encodes CDR1 SGHVT and CDR2 SQSDAQ. The chain's CDR3 is CASRGREGGTEAFF. Written as DNA, the CDR3 is TGTGCCAGCAGGGGCCGGGAGGGTGGCACTGAAGCTTTCTTT.

The chain couples TRBV28 to TRBJ1-5; 9 nucleotides match TRBD1. From germline, CDR1 is MDHEN and CDR2 SYDVKM. V dropped 3 bases and J dropped 7; count of bases not matched to a gene: 10. There are 16 residues in the CDR3. CDR3 sequence (DNA): TGTGCCAGCAGTTTGCGGGGACAGGGTGGATACCAGCCCCAGCATTTT. Translating gives CASSLRGQGGYQPQHF.

To note about this clonotype: Germline and junction disagree at one end, which may indicate a read error. The genes are TRBV7-6 and TRBJ1-4; D is unclear. In germline, CDR1 is SGHVS, CDR2 FNYEAQ. This CDR3 spans 12 amino acids. The CDR3 protein is CASSAEGEKPFF. The CDR3 nucleotides are TGTGCCAGCAGCGCCGAGGGTGAAAAACCGTTTTTT.

The rearrangement links TRBV5-6 to TRBJ2-2; D call uncertain. Germline V gene lookup returns CDR1 SGHDT and CDR2 YYEEEE. Trimming left V 2 bases short and J 3 bases short, with 8 bases between. This CDR3 is 14 amino acids long. CDR3 bases: TGTGCCAGCAGCTTTACCAGATACACCGGGGAGCTGTTTTTT. Residues: CASSFTRYTGELFF.

There are a few counts of this clonotype. The genes are TRBV7-6 and TRBJ1-4; D gene unclear. Germline CDR1 reads SGHVS; CDR2 reads FNYEAQ. V dropped 4 bases and J dropped 6 bases, with 9 bases sitting between them. This CDR3 contains 13 residues. CDR3 DNA: TGTGCCAGCAGCTACAGCCAGGATGAAAAACTGTTTTTT. Amino acid sequence: CASSYSQDEKLFF.

The CDR3 region is CASSRGPDIHQPQHF. CDR3 nucleotide sequence: TGTGCCAGTAGTCGAGGCCCCGATATACATCAGCCCCAGCATTTT. V gene TRBV19 combines with J gene TRBJ1-5; D ambiguous. The V end was cut by 5 bases, the J end by 5 bases, with 16 bases between. Germline values: CDR1 LNHDA, CDR2 SQIVND (reference sequence). The CDR3 is 15 residues long.

This clonotype occurred a few times. This rearrangement joins TRBV19 to TRBJ2-2; TRBD1 matches at 8 bases. Germline lookup yields CDR1 LNHDA and CDR2 SQIVND (reference sequence). This CDR3 is built from 16 residues. The V gene end was trimmed by 3 bases and the J gene end by 0 bases; junction bases not matched to a gene: 3. The CDR3 DNA reads TGTGCCAGTAGTATGTGGACAGGGCCGAACACCGGGGAGCTGTTTTTT. Protein: CASSMWTGPNTGELFF.

This clonotype was seen only a few times. This chain links TRBV7-9 with TRBJ2-2; D remains unclear. There are 14 residues in the CDR3. CDR1 and CDR2 from the germline V gene are SEHNR and FQNEAQ (reference sequence). V lost 3 bases and J lost 3, with 8 bases in between. The CDR3 region is CASSFVRDTGELFF. CDR3 nucleotides: TGTGCCAGCAGCTTCGTAAGGGACACCGGGGAGCTGTTTTTT.

This clonotype was counted only a few times. The chain is built from TRBV7-2 and TRBJ2-5, with D possibly TRBD1 on 8 matching bases. The CDR3 extends over 14 amino acids. Deletions cut 3 bases from V and 5 bases from J, with 13 bases between. CDR1 is SGHTA, CDR2 FQGNSA, per germline. CDR3 bases: TGTGCCAGCAGCTTCCAACAGGGGGGGGAGACCCAGTACTTC. Amino acids: CASSFQQGGETQYF. Full variable domain (remainder filled in from reference TRBV7-2 and TRBJ2-5): GAGVSQSPSNKVTEKGKDVELRCDPISGHTALYWYRQSLGQGLEFLIYFQGNSAPDKSGLPSDRFSAERTGGSVSTLTIQRTQQEDSAVYLCASSFQQGGETQYFGPGTRLLVL.

This clonotype was seen a few times. V and J are TRBV6-6 and TRBJ2-1; 15 bases are a match to TRBD2. Germline CDR1 reads MNHNY; CDR2 reads SVGAGI (reference sequence). The CDR3 sequence is 19 residues long. V dropped 4 bases and J dropped 2; count of bases not matched to a gene: 9. The chain's CDR3 is CASSFFRTSGRAAYNEQFF. The DNA for the CDR3 is TGTGCCAGCAGTTTCTTCCGGACTAGCGGGAGGGCCGCCTACAATGAGCAGTTCTTC.

This clonotype was seen at least ten times. The rearrangement joins TRBV7-2 to TRBJ1-2, with no clear D. V dropped 6 bases and J dropped 0 bases, with 8 bases sitting between them. From germline, CDR1 is SGHTA and CDR2 FQGNSA. The CDR3 is made up of 13 amino acids. The CDR3 DNA sequence: TGTGCCAGCAGTTCAAGTCCTAACTATGGCTACACCTTC. Translation: CASSSSPNYGYTF.

The gene calls are TRBV18 and TRBJ2-5, with 15 bases identical to TRBD2. V was pared by 3 bases and J by 2 bases, with 4 bases of the junction left unmatched. This CDR3 is built from 17 residues. Per germline, CDR1 KGHSH and CDR2 LQKENI. In DNA form, the CDR3 reads TGTGCCAGCTCACCTGGACTAGCGGGAGGGATACAAGAGACCCAGTACTTC. Its translation: CASSPGLAGGIQETQYF.

This clonotype was seen only a few times. This chain connects TRBV19 to TRBJ2-5; 9 bases align to TRBD2. The germline V gene encodes CDR1 LNHDA and CDR2 SQIVND (reference sequence). V gave up 4 bases and J gave up 1 base; unmatched junction bases: 7. CDR3 size: 16 residues. CDR3 loop: CASSTQLAGLQETQYF. DNA for the CDR3: TGTGCCAGTAGTACCCAACTAGCGGGCCTCCAAGAGACCCAGTACTTC. Combining the CDR3 with reference TRBV19 and TRBJ2-5 gives the whole variable domain DGGITQSPKYLFRKEGQNVTLSCEQNLNHDAMYWYRQDPGQGLRLIYYSQIVNDFQKGDIAEGYSVSREKKESFPLTVTSAQKNPTAFYLCASSTQLAGLQETQYFGPGTRLLVL.

This clonotype was counted a few times. The genes are TRBV7-2 and TRBJ2-5; 12 bases map to TRBD2. The germline V gene encodes CDR1 SGHTA and CDR2 FQGNSA. The ends lost 1 base at V and 1 base at J; junction bases unmatched: 1. The CDR3 is 16 amino acids. The CDR3 reads CASSLGTSGTQETQYF. CDR3 in DNA: TGTGCCAGCAGCTTAGGGACTAGCGGGACCCAAGAGACCCAGTACTTC.

This chain uses TRBV11-1 with TRBJ1-2; tentative D call: TRBD1 (5 bases). Looked up from germline, CDR1 is SGHAT and CDR2 is FQDESV (reference sequence). The length of the CDR3 is 15 residues. The V end was cut by 6 bases, the J end by 3 bases, with 17 bases between. Here the CDR3 reads CASSRAGDLDYGYTF. The CDR3 region has the DNA TGTGCCAGCAGTCGTGCTGGGGACCTGGACTATGGCTACACCTTC.

The V gene is TRBV6-5, the J gene TRBJ2-3, with a possible D match to TRBD1 (5 bases). The V gene's germline CDR1 is MNHEY and CDR2 SVGAGI. The V gene lost 0 bases and the J gene lost 3 bases, with 10 bases spanning the gap. This CDR3 spans 15 amino acids. In DNA, the CDR3 is TGTGCCAGCAGTTACTCAGACAGCCCGACAGATACGCAGTATTTT. Amino acids: CASSYSDSPTDTQYF.

The chain carries TRBV11-2 and TRBJ2-1; 8 positions agree with TRBD2. Germline V gives CDR1 SGHAT, CDR2 FQNNGV. Trimming at V came to 4 bases and at J to 9 bases, leaving 17 bases not matched to a gene. The CDR3 is 17 amino acids. CDR3 coding DNA: TGTGCCAGCAGCTGGGGGGTAGCGGGATGGGAGGGCGGTGAGCAGTTCTTC. Translation gives CASSWGVAGWEGGEQFF.

This clonotype was found many times. This rearrangement joins TRBV7-2 to TRBJ2-7; 11 bases are shared with TRBD2. The CDR3 consists of 13 residues. From germline, CDR1 is SGHTA and CDR2 FQGNSA. After removal of 5 bases from V and 7 bases from J, the junction contained 4 bases not matched to a gene. CDR3 region: CASSQRLAGEQYF. CDR3 in DNA: TGTGCCAGCAGCCAGCGACTAGCGGGAGAGCAGTACTTC.